This TCR beta chain was captured in a study of vaccination and CD4 T cells after COVID-19. Stated treatment: approximately nine-day PBMC culture with coronavirus spike peptide pools or control peptides (ViraFEST assay). At the Johns Hopkins FTIC core, DNA taken from cultured CD4+ T cells was sequenced by way of the Oncomine TCR Beta short-read assay. Using its own MiXCR run on the PCR reads, TCRdb lists one record per CDR3 protein. The sample yields about 19,000 distinct CDR3 sequences, approximately 61% seen once. The count of this clonotype is one. The antigen is undetermined. Germline V CDR1 and CDR2: PRHDT, FYEKMQ (reference sequence). The CDR3 totals 17 residues. Deletions cut 2 bases from V and 0 bases from J, with 11 bases between.

The sample here was CD4+ T cells from blood, cultured in vitro, taken after SARS-CoV-2 vaccination. The source of this sequence is a human donor who had recovered from COVID-19. The chain joins TRBV13 to TRBJ1-6; the D is unclear. Here the CDR3 reads CASSLTGSGSYNSPLHF. CDR3 in DNA: TGTGCCAGCAGCTTAACCGGGTCCGGCTCCTATAATTCACCCCTCCACTTT. Combining the CDR3 with reference TRBV13 and TRBJ1-6 gives the whole variable domain AAGVIQSPRHLIKEKRETATLKCYPIPRHDTVYWYQQGPGQDPQFLISFYEKMQSDKGSIPDRFSAQQFSDYHSELNMSSLELGDSALYFCASSLTGSGSYNSPLHFGNGTRLTVT.